The T cell receptor beta chain under discussion was sequenced for a study of human T cells and chemical hapten exposure. Study-level background: Upper inner arm skin measuring around 2 cm by around 2 cm received 2% DPC for sensitization. Findings and caveats of the study: Versus controls, significantly more large CDR3 similarity clusters arose from expanded TCRs.

Germline trimming cut 6 bases from V and 0 bases from J; bases unmatched to any gene: 9. The CDR3 has 17 amino acids. Looked up from germline, CDR1 is SNHLY and CDR2 is FYNNEI. In the original analysis: Across samples, TCR counts had a median of roughly 100,000 and ranged from about 20,000 to 750,000. TCRdb ran MiXCR on the RACE reads and lists one entry per CDR3 protein. The V and J calls were not made by the authors but by TCRdb's processing. This sample has 200,000 to 300,000 distinct CDR3 sequences; around 9.3% occur once, and the top ten carry 2.3%. The time point denotes: pre-sensitization, week 0. The treatment denotes: therapeutic diphenylcyclopropenone sensitization with weekly scalp DPC. Non-pregnant alopecia patients aged 18 to 70, suitable for DPC therapy. On this clonotype itself: The antigen remains unidentified.

The chain uses TRBV2 and TRBJ1-5; 9 nucleotides agree with TRBD1. This receptor was identified in a woman in her thirties or forties with alopecia areata. Some clones in this sample may be carry-over from other donors' samples. The sample was whole blood, taken in connection with sensitization to the hapten diphenylcyclopropenone (DPC). CDR3 DNA: TGTGCCAGCAGGAAAGGGACAGGGTCTTATAGCAATCAGCCCCAGCATTTT. As protein: CASRKGTGSYSNQPQHF.